This T cell receptor beta chain was retrieved from a study of molecular identifiers for immune sequencing clone quantification. Isolation of naive CD8 T cells was achieved by sorting on a CD8+CD4-CCR7+CD45RA+ phenotype. The CDR3 loop spans 15 amino acids. Trimming left V 6 bases short and J 4 bases short, with 15 bases between. Germline V gene sequence: CDR1 LNHDA, CDR2 SQIVND (reference sequence). As regards this clonotype: Antigen specificity is unknown.

Regarding the study as a whole: More than 97% of effector molecules, versus under 1% of naive-cell molecules, belonged to clones above 20 RNA copies.

From the PCR reads, TCRdb called clonotypes with MiXCR, one entry per CDR3 protein. The sample holds about 97,000 distinct CDR3 sequences, around 30% seen once. The specimen was naive CD8+ T cells from blood, with Jurkat cell RNA spiked in. Noted subset: FACS-sorted CD8+CD4-CCR7+CD45RA+ naive T cells. This sequence joins TRBV19 and TRBJ2-2; D not resolved. The TCR comes from a human donor in good health. Some libraries in this study had Jurkat cell RNA spiked in. The CDR3 region is CASRKLDEGTGELFF. CDR3 bases: TGTGCCAGTAGGAAACTTGATGAAGGCACCGGGGAGCTGTTTTTT.